The 21 T cell receptor beta chains below all came from one sample that was sequenced in a study of OX40 agonist ivuxolimab in advanced cancers. This table comes from immunoSEQ multiplex PCR, and its TCRdb copy is limited to in-frame clones, with some not included. The sample has some 100,000 clones, around 84% seen once. This specimen was CD4+ or CD8+ T cells sorted from blood, taken in a trial of the OX40 agonist ivuxolimab. The receptor source for this set is an adult with an advanced solid tumor such as melanoma, head and neck, liver or kidney cancer.

V is TRBV6-1 and J is TRBJ2-3; possible D gene TRBD1, 6 bases. The CDR3 runs to 14 residues. The V end was cut by 7 bases, the J end by 6 bases, with 17 bases between. From germline, CDR1 is MNHNS and CDR2 SASEGT. The CDR3 coding sequence is TGTGCCAGCATTGAGGACAGAGCCAGGGATACGCAGTATTTT. This encodes CASIEDRARDTQYF.

The chain has TRBV27 and TRBJ2-5; 9 bases line up with TRBD1. This CDR3 has 15 amino acids. Germline V gene data show CDR1 as MNHEY and CDR2 as SMNVEV (reference sequence). The J segment lost 4 bases and the V segment lost 5 bases, leaving 8 bases of the junction unmatched. CDR3: CASSPGTGQRETQYF. CDR3 nucleotides: TGTGCCAGCAGTCCTGGGACAGGGCAGCGAGAGACCCAGTACTTC.

The chain links TRBV6-6 to TRBJ1-2, with 11 positions matching TRBD1. The CDR3 totals 15 residues. Looked up from germline, CDR1 is MNHNY and CDR2 is SVGAGI (reference sequence). J lost 4 bases, V lost 6 bases, and 7 bases had no gene match. The CDR3 loop is CASSSAGTGGYGYTF. The DNA of the CDR3 is TGTGCCAGCAGCTCCGCCGGGACAGGGGGCTATGGCTACACCTTC.

The chain carries TRBV7-9 and TRBJ2-3, with D tentatively TRBD1 or TRBD2 (5 bases each). In germline, CDR1 is SEHNR, CDR2 FQNEAQ (reference sequence). The CDR3 covers 13 residues. Trimming pared 1 base from V and 5 bases from J, leaving 7 bases between. The CDR3 loop is CASSLVGEDTQYF. CDR3 nucleotide sequence: TGTGCCAGCAGCTTAGTGGGGGAAGATACGCAGTATTTT. Based on the CDR3 plus reference TRBV7-9 and TRBJ2-3, the full variable domain is DTGVSQNPRHKITKRGQNVTFRCDPISEHNRLYWYRQTLGQGPEFLTYFQNEAQLEKSRLLSDRFSAERPKGSFSTLEIQRTEQGDSAMYLCASSLVGEDTQYFGPGTRLTVL.

The rearrangement uses TRBV7-2 and TRBJ2-7; D not certain. V gave up 3 bases and J gave up 5 bases, with 14 bases separating them. This CDR3 comprises 14 residues. Germline V lookup: CDR1 SGHTA, CDR2 FQGNSA. The DNA for the CDR3 is TGTGCCAGCAGCTTGGGTCTAGGATTCGACGAGCAGTACTTC. This translates into CASSLGLGFDEQYF.

DNA for the CDR3: TGTGCCAGCAGTTTAGAGACAGAGAACACTGAAGCTTTCTTT. Translating it yields CASSLETENTEAFF. The V and J genes are TRBV25-1 and TRBJ1-1, with D possibly matching TRBD1 (5 bases). The CDR3 totals 14 residues. Germline CDR1 MGHDK, CDR2 SYGVNS. V lost 5 bases and J lost 1, with 11 bases in between.

The chain joins TRBV27 to TRBJ1-2, with 9 nucleotides matching TRBD1. Looked up from germline, CDR1 is MNHEY and CDR2 is SMNVEV (reference sequence). This CDR3 comprises 13 residues. V shed 6 bases, J shed 7 bases, and the junction held 6 bases outside the gene matches. In DNA, the CDR3 is TGTGCCAGCAGCGCACAGGGGGCTCGTGGCTACACCTTC. Residues: CASSAQGARGYTF.

V usage is TRBV10-3 and J usage is TRBJ2-2, with 14 positions matching TRBD2. From germline, CDR1 is ENHRY and CDR2 SYGVKD. Trimming took 4 bases from V and 2 from J; bases not matched to a gene: 3. CDR3 length equals 17 residues. In DNA form, the CDR3 reads TGTGCCATCAGTGGACTAGCGGGAGGGCTCAACACCGGGGAGCTGTTTTTT. Protein sequence: CAISGLAGGLNTGELFF.

CDR3 sequence: CASARDGSYEQYF. CDR3 in DNA: TGCGCCAGCGCCCGGGACGGATCCTACGAGCAGTACTTC. The genes are TRBV5-1 and TRBJ2-5; D assignment may be TRBD1 or TRBD2 (5 bases each). The J call could be wrong; TRBJ2-7 is a better fit for the DNA end. CDR1 is SGHRS and CDR2 is YFSETQ in the germline V gene. The CDR3 runs to 13 residues.

J is TRBJ2-5 and V is TRBV30; D may be TRBD1 or TRBD2 (5 bases each). V was cut by 2 bases and J by 1 base, with 8 bases left in between. Looked up from germline, CDR1 is GTSNPN and CDR2 is SVGIG (reference sequence). The CDR3 is 13 amino acids. The CDR3 nucleotides are TGTGCCTGGAGTCGGGACCTCCAAGAGACCCAGTACTTC. Translated: CAWSRDLQETQYF.

The rearrangement uses TRBV5-5 and TRBJ2-3; D uncertain. The V end lost 4 bases, the J end lost 5 bases, and 17 bases lay between the germline ends. CDR3 size: 15 residues. Germline V gene sequence: CDR1 SGHKS, CDR2 YYEKEE (reference sequence). The CDR3 sequence is CASSPDAGRGDTQYF. CDR3 coding DNA: TGTGCCAGCAGCCCCGATGCAGGTCGAGGAGATACGCAGTATTTT.

CDR3 sequence reads: CASSPPQGRNEQYF. DNA for the CDR3: TGTGCCAGCAGCCCCCCACAGGGGAGGAACGAGCAGTACTTC. The rearrangement links TRBV6-5 to TRBJ2-7; D might be TRBD1 (7 bases). The CDR3 runs 14 residues. Looked up from germline, CDR1 is MNHEY and CDR2 is SVGAGI. Trimming left V 6 bases short and J 5 bases short, with 17 bases between.

This clone was seen a single time. V usage is TRBV7-9 and J usage is TRBJ1-5; no clear D. The CDR3 covers 15 residues. V lost 1 base to trimming and J lost 3 bases, with 10 bases between them. Germline V gene lookup returns CDR1 SEHNR and CDR2 FQNEAQ (reference sequence). The CDR3 DNA sequence: TGTGCCAGCAGCTTAGGTCAGGCCTCCAATCAGCCCCAGCATTTT. Its protein product is CASSLGQASNQPQHF.

This clone was detected only a few times. The gene calls are TRBV5-6 and TRBJ2-5; 7 bases fit TRBD1. V gave up 1 base and J gave up 5 bases; unmatched junction bases: 5. This CDR3 has 14 residues. Germline V CDR1 and CDR2: SGHDT, YYEEEE. CDR3 protein: CASSLKGGGETQYF. The CDR3 nucleotides read TGTGCCAGCAGCTTGAAAGGGGGCGGGGAGACCCAGTACTTC.

V and J are TRBV5-1 and TRBJ1-2; D remains ambiguous. This CDR3 is 14 amino acids long. Germline V lookup: CDR1 SGHRS, CDR2 YFSETQ. Deletions cut 4 bases from V and 1 base from J, with 11 bases between. The CDR3 loop reads CASSPSWNNYGYTF. For the CDR3, the DNA is TGCGCCAGCAGCCCCTCCTGGAATAACTATGGCTACACCTTC. The full variable domain, in which reference TRBV5-1 and TRBJ1-2 provide the parts outside the CDR3, is KAGVTQTPRYLIKTRGQQVTLSCSPISGHRSVSWYQQTPGQGLQFLFEYFSETQRNKGNFPGRFSGRQFSNSRSEMNVSTLELGDSALYLCASSPSWNNYGYTFGSGTRLTVV.

This chain joins TRBV5-1 and TRBJ2-7; 10 bases align to TRBD1. This CDR3 comprises 18 residues. CDR1 SGHRS and CDR2 YFSETQ come from the germline V gene. Trimming removed 2 bases from V and 7 bases from J; junction bases left unmatched: 18. The CDR3 loop reads CASSLTGTGAAEAPEQYF. The CDR3 DNA follows: TGCGCCAGCAGCTTAACCGGGACAGGGGCAGCGGAAGCCCCGGAGCAGTACTTC. Variable domain in full (rest from reference TRBV5-1 and TRBJ2-7): KAGVTQTPRYLIKTRGQQVTLSCSPISGHRSVSWYQQTPGQGLQFLFEYFSETQRNKGNFPGRFSGRQFSNSRSEMNVSTLELGDSALYLCASSLTGTGAAEAPEQYFGPGTRLTVT.

The chain has TRBV28 and TRBJ2-3; no firm D call. Per the germline V gene, CDR1 is MDHEN and CDR2 is SYDVKM. This CDR3 spans 12 amino acids. Trimming left V 8 bases short and J 2 bases short, with 8 bases between. Here the CDR3 DNA reads TGTGCCAGCGGCGACTCCACAGATACGCAGTATTTT. Amino acid sequence: CASGDSTDTQYF.

The rearrangement joins TRBV6-1 to TRBJ1-1; 8 bases are shared with TRBD1. The CDR3 runs to 15 residues. V shed 7 bases, J shed 5 bases, and the junction held 12 bases outside the gene matches. CDR1 MNHNS and CDR2 SASEGT come from the germline V gene. The CDR3: CASISGQGGWTEAFF. The CDR3, as DNA: TGTGCCAGCATCTCTGGACAGGGTGGATGGACTGAAGCTTTCTTT.

This clone was counted a few times. The V gene is TRBV19, the J gene TRBJ1-5, with 10 bases that match TRBD1. The CDR3 runs 15 residues. Unmatched junction bases numbered 6, after V lost 3 bases and J lost 7 bases. Germline V gene sequence: CDR1 LNHDA, CDR2 SQIVND (reference sequence). The CDR3 is CASSIGTGDVQPQHF. The CDR3, as DNA: TGTGCCAGTAGTATTGGGACAGGGGATGTCCAGCCCCAGCATTTT.

CDR3 coding DNA: TGTGCCAGTAGTTCCCGGACTAGCGGGAGGAATCTAGGTCGGTCCGGGGAGCTGTTTTTT. It is translated as CASSSRTSGRNLGRSGELFF. The genes are TRBV19 and TRBJ2-2; 14 bases line up with TRBD2. J was trimmed by 6 bases and V by 5 bases; bases with no gene match: 17. Germline CDR1 and CDR2: LNHDA and SQIVND (reference sequence). The CDR3 sequence is 20 residues long.

V gene TRBV28 combines with J gene TRBJ1-2; TRBD1 might be the D (6 bases). The CDR3 length is 13 residues. The V end lost 3 bases, the J end lost 4 bases, and 9 bases lay between the germline ends. Germline CDR1 MDHEN, CDR2 SYDVKM. Here the CDR3 reads CASSFRGFYGYTF. In DNA, the CDR3 is TGTGCCAGCAGTTTTAGGGGGTTCTATGGCTACACCTTC.